These 8 T cell receptor beta chains share one sample of origin, sequenced in a study of CD8+ T cells in alopecia areata. RNA extraction was followed by reverse transcription into cDNA, which acted as the sequencing template. Repertoires were generated with immunoSEQ multiplex PCR, while TCRdb's copy carries only in-frame clones and drops some. The sample holds about 160,000 clones, under 70% seen once. Documented treatment: oral pan-JAK inhibitor, 5-10 mg twice daily. The sequenced sample was CD4+ T cells sorted from blood, obtained at week 4, from a patient treated with tofacitinib. These receptor sequences come from a human donor with alopecia areata.

The chain joins TRBV18 to TRBJ2-7; 8 nucleotides align to TRBD2. Germline V gene lookup returns CDR1 KGHSH and CDR2 LQKENI. This CDR3 is built from 15 residues. V lost 0 bases, J lost 6 bases, and 7 bases stayed unmatched. The CDR3 region is CASSPPSSGTSEQYF. CDR3 DNA sequence: TGTGCCAGCTCACCACCGAGTAGCGGGACTTCCGAGCAGTACTTC.

This chain joins TRBV29-1 and TRBJ2-7, with unresolved D. Germline V lookup: CDR1 SQVTM, CDR2 ANQGSEA. V shed 1 base and J shed 3 bases, with 16 bases lying between them. The length of the CDR3 is 15 residues. The DNA for the CDR3 is TGCAGCGTTGAAGTGAGAACCATCCACCTCTACGAGCAGTACTTC. Its protein product is CSVEVRTIHLYEQYF.

CDR3 DNA: TGCGCCAGCCGGGGCTCTGGGGCCAACGTCCTGACTTTC. Its protein product is CASRGSGANVLTF. The chain has TRBV4-3 and TRBJ2-6; TRBD2 might be the D (5 bases). Looked up from germline, CDR1 is LGHNA and CDR2 is YSLEER. V lost 8 bases, J lost 0 bases, and 5 bases lay in between. This CDR3 contains 13 residues.

The chain is built from TRBV5-6 and TRBJ2-7, with a possible D match to TRBD1 (5 bases). Looked up from germline, CDR1 is SGHDT and CDR2 is YYEEEE. There are 14 residues in the CDR3. Trimming took off 5 bases at V and 2 bases at J, with 14 bases between the two ends. The CDR3 protein is CASSSGLGTYEQYF. The DNA of the CDR3 is TGTGCCAGCAGTTCAGGGTTAGGCACCTACGAGCAGTACTTC.

This clone has more than one count but fewer than ten. J is TRBJ1-2 and V is TRBV2; D is unclear. This CDR3 is built from 14 residues. CDR1 is SNHLY, CDR2 FYNNEI, per germline. V lost 2 bases and J 2 bases, leaving 9 bases between the germline ends. CDR3 amino acids: CASSEPPANYGYTF. CDR3 nucleotides: TGTGCCAGCAGTGAACCACCGGCCAACTATGGCTACACCTTC.

The chain carries TRBV19 and TRBJ1-5; D not resolved. The germline V and J ends were trimmed by 1 base and 5 bases, with 12 bases remaining between them. Germline V lookup: CDR1 LNHDA, CDR2 SQIVND (reference sequence). The CDR3 is 15 amino acids. The CDR3 DNA reads TGTGCCAGTAGTATAGCGCTCACCCCTTATCAGCCCCAGCATTTT. Encoded protein: CASSIALTPYQPQHF.

This chain uses TRBV30 with TRBJ1-1; tentatively, D is TRBD1 (6 bases). Per the germline V gene, CDR1 is GTSNPN and CDR2 is SVGIG (reference sequence). Trimming took 3 bases from V and 7 from J, leaving 9 bases between them. This CDR3 comprises 11 residues. CDR3: CAWRQDSEAFF. The CDR3 DNA reads TGTGCCTGGAGACAGGACAGTGAAGCTTTCTTT.

This clone was counted a few times. The CDR3 nucleotides read TGCAGTGCTAGAGAGGGGAAAGAGTACTTC. This gives the protein CSAREGKEYF. The chain combines TRBV20-1 with TRBJ2-4; D is unresolved. With 0 bases removed from V and 14 bases from J, the gap between germline ends came to 8 bases. CDR3 length: 10 residues. CDR1 DFQATT and CDR2 SNEGSKA come from the germline V gene (reference sequence).